This paragraph covers one T cell receptor beta chain sequence. Its cognate antigen has yet to be identified. Per-base quality was not reported, and no clone a single base away is much larger than it. These data belong to a study of T-cell reconstitution after alpha-beta-depleted transplantation in children (TCRdb year 2016). Broadly, across the study: Using TCR repertoire profiling, the study quantitatively followed how T-cell immune reconstitution unfolded in children after TCRalphabeta/CD19-depleted allogeneic hematopoietic cell transplantation.

CDR1 and CDR2 are drawn from the germline V gene (reference sequence): DFQATT, SNEGSKA. V is reduced by 4 bases and J by 5 bases, leaving a spacing of 17 bases between them. Measured from the cysteine to the phenylalanine, the CDR3 is 14 residues long. The retained sequence is limited to the CDR3, 42 bases, with the frame set at the first base. The library came from PCR. TCRdb names Illumina HiSeq 2500 as the instrument used. TCR libraries were prepared with molecular barcoding, using unique molecular identifiers to normalize TCRbeta repertoire quantification. TCRdb's own reprocessing of the public reads used fastp at Q25 and MiXCR and kept productive beta chains. Rows matching on CDR3 protein sequence are summarized as one entry with the most common DNA and genes. The sample table lists 500,000 to 600,000 distinct CDR3 sequences, approximately 30% of them with a count of one. The leading ten clones occupy 2% to 3% of the sample.

The clonotype originates from a human donor who donated a stem cell graft to a child with aplastic anemia. Sequencing used PBMCs from the stem cell graft donor, obtained from the stem cell graft. The V and J segments used are TRBV20-1 and TRBJ2-5; TRBD1 is a weak D gene call, 5 bases matching. The CDR3 loop reads CSANTGPPRETQYF. The nucleotides read TGCAGTGCTAACACAGGACCCCCACGGGAGACCCAGTACTTC.